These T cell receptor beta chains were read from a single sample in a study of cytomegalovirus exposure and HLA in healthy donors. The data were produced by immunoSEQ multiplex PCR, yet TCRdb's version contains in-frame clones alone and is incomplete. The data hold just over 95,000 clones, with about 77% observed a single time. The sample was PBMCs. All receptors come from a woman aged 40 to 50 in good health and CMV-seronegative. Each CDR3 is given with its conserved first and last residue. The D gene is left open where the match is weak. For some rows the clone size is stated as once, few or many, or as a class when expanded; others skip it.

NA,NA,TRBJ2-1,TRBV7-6,CASSHREDEQFF,TGTGCCAGCAGCCACAGGGAAGATGAGCAGTTCTTC
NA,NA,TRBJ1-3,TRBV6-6,CASSWAQSSGNTIYF,TGTGCCAGCAGTTGGGCACAGAGCTCTGGAAACACCATATATTTT
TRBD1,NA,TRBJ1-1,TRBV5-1,CASSLATGGMDTEAFF,TGCGCCAGCAGCTTGGCGACAGGGGGCATGGACACTGAAGCTTTCTTT
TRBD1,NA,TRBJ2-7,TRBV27,CASSAGGSYEQYF,TGTGCCAGCAGTGCAGGGGGCTCCTACGAGCAGTACTTC
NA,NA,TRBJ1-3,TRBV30,CAWTQGIGDTIYF,TGTGCCTGGACACAGGGAATCGGGGACACCATATATTTT
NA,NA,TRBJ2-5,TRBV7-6,CASSYRDETQYF,TGTGCCAGCAGCTACAGAGATGAGACCCAGTACTTC
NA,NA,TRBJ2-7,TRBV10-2,CASSEFPPEQPRHYEQYF,TGCGCCAGCAGTGAGTTTCCCCCCGAGCAACCCAGACACTACGAGCAGTACTTC
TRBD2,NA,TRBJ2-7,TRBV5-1,CASSLGKAGVYEQYF,TGCGCCAGCAGCTTGGGAAAAGCGGGGGTTTACGAGCAGTACTTC
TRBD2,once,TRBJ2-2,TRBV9,CASSVERGYTGELFF,TGTGCCAGCAGCGTAGAGCGGGGGTACACCGGGGAGCTGTTTTTT
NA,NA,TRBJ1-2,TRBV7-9,CASSSDSNYGYTF,TGTGCCAGCAGCTCCGACAGTAACTATGGCTACACCTTC
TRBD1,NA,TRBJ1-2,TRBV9,CASSPMGQWGYTF,TGTGCCAGCAGCCCGATGGGACAGTGGGGCTACACCTTC
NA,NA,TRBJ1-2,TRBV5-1,CASSLESGAGVGTGYTF,TGCGCCAGCAGCTTGGAAAGTGGGGCAGGGGTGGGCACTGGCTACACCTTC
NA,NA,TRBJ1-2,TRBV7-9,CASSLVGHGYTF,TGTGCCAGCAGCTTAGTGGGGCATGGCTACACCTTC
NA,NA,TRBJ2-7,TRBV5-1,CASSLETVGTRRYEQYF,TGCGCCAGCAGCTTGGAGACAGTAGGAACTCGGCGCTACGAGCAGTACTTC
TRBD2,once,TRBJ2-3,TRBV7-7,CASSPRTSGGGPQYF,TGTGCTAGCAGCCCCCGGACTAGCGGGGGAGGGCCGCAGTATTTT
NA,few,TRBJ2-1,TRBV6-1,CASTLRNNEQFF,TGTGCCAGCACCCTAAGAAACAATGAGCAGTTCTTC
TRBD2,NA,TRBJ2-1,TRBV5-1,CASSQIPGLEYNEQFF,TGCGCCAGCAGCCAAATACCGGGACTAGAGTACAATGAGCAGTTCTTC
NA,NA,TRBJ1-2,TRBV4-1,CASSQDGGADYGYTF,TGCGCCAGCAGCCAAGACGGGGGGGCTGACTATGGCTACACCTTC
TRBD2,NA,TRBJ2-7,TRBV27,CASSSGGNYEQYF,TGTGCCAGCAGTAGCGGGGGGAACTACGAGCAGTACTTC
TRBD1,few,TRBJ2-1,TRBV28,CASIPPQGQVYNEQFF,TGTGCCAGCATCCCGCCCCAGGGACAGGTCTACAATGAGCAGTTCTTC
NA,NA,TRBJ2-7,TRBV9,CASSVGRANYEQYF,TGTGCCAGCAGCGTAGGCAGGGCGAACTACGAGCAGTACTTC
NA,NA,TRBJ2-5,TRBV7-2,CASSLVQEETQYF,TGTGCCAGCAGCTTAGTACAGGAGGAGACCCAGTACTTC
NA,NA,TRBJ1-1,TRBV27,CASSLVGGAFLNTEAFF,TGTGCCAGCAGTTTAGTGGGGGGTGCTTTTCTGAACACTGAAGCTTTCTTT
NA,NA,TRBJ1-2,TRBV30,CAWSAGTTGVPYYGYTF,TGTGCCTGGAGTGCGGGAACTACCGGGGTTCCCTACTATGGCTACACCTTC
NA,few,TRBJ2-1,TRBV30,CALERQAAWFGQFF,TGTGCCTTGGAGAGACAGGCCGCCTGGTTCGGGCAGTTCTTC
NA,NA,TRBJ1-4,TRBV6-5,CASSLGAGFFEKLFF,TGTGCCAGCAGTTTGGGGGCAGGGTTTTTTGAAAAACTGTTTTTT
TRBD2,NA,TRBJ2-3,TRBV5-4,CASSGTSGGRTSTDTQYF,TGTGCCAGCAGCGGGACTAGCGGGGGGCGAACTAGCACAGATACGCAGTATTTT